This entry describes one T cell receptor (beta chain). The target antigen is unknown. The sample belongs to a study of cytomegalovirus exposure and HLA in healthy donors. Turning to the study itself: Later analysis reported that the 95 to 150 validation repertoires shared the platform of the 600 to 750 first-cohort repertoires.

This table comes from immunoSEQ multiplex PCR, and its TCRdb copy is limited to in-frame clones, with some not included. Of 80,000 to 100,000 clones detected, roughly 89% appear once; the ten largest clones hold 3% to 4%. General observations from the study: Cytomegalovirus-associated status was assigned to about 160 TCR beta chains.

CDR1 is SGHVS and CDR2 is FNYEAQ in the germline V gene. V was clipped by 4 bases and J by 10 bases, with 22 bases between them. This CDR3 is 16 amino acids long. This sequence was found in a woman in her thirties in good health and CMV-seronegative. V and J are TRBV7-6 and TRBJ1-4, with D possibly TRBD1 on 5 matching bases. The sequenced sample was PBMCs. The CDR3: CASSSASGQAGGKLFF. In DNA form, the CDR3 reads TGTGCCAGCAGCTCCGCGAGTGGGCAGGCCGGGGGAAAACTGTTTTTT. The whole variable domain, remainder taken from reference TRBV7-6 and TRBJ1-4, is GAGVSQSPRYKVTKRGQDVALRCDPISGHVSLYWYRQALGQGPEFLTYFNYEAQQDKSGLPNDRFSAERPEGSISTLTIQRTEQRDSAMYRCASSSASGQAGGKLFFGSGTQLSVL.